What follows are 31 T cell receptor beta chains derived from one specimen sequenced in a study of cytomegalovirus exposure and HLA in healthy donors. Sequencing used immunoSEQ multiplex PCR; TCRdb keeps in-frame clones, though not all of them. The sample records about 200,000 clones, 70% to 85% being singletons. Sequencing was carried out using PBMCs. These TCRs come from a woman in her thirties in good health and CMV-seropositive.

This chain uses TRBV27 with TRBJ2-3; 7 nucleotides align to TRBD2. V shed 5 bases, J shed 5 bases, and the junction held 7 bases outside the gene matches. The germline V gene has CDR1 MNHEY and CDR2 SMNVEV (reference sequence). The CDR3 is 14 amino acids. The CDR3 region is CASSGSGWGDTQYF. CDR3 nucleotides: TGTGCCAGCAGTGGTAGCGGGTGGGGAGATACGCAGTATTTT.

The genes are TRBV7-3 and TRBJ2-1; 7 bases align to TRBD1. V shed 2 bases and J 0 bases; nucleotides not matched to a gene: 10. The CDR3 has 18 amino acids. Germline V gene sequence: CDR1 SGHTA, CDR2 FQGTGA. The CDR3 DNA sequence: TGTGCCAGCAGCTTACAGGGGGACGCGGTGGGCTCCTACAATGAGCAGTTCTTC. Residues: CASSLQGDAVGSYNEQFF.

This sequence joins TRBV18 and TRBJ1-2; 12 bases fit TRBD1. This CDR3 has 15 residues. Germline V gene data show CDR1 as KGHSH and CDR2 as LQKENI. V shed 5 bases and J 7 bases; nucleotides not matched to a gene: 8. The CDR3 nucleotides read TGTGCCAGCTCAACGGGACAGGGGGCACTTAGTGGCTACACCTTC. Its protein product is CASSTGQGALSGYTF.

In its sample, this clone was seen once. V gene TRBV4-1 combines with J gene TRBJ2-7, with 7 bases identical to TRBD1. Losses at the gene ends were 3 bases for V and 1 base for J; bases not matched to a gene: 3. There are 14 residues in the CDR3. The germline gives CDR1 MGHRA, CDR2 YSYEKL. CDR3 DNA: TGCGCCAGCAGCCAGGGGACAGTTTCCTACGAGCAGTACTTC. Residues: CASSQGTVSYEQYF.

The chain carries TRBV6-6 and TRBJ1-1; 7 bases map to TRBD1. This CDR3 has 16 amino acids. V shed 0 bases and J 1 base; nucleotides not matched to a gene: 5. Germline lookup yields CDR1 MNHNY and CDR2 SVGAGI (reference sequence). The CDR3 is CASSYSPGQRNTEAFF. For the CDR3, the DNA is TGTGCCAGCAGTTACTCGCCGGGACAGCGGAACACTGAAGCTTTCTTT.

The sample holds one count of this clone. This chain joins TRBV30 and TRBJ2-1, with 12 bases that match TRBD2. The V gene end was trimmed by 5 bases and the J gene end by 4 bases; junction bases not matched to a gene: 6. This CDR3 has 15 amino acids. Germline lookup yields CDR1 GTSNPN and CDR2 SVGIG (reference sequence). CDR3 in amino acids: CAWGLGLAGYNEQFF. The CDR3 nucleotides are TGTGCCTGGGGCTTAGGACTAGCGGGATACAATGAGCAGTTCTTC.

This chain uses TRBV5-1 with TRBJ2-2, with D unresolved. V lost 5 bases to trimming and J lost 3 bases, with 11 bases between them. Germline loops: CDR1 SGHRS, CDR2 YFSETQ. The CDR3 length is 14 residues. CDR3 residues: CASRVGQDTGELFF. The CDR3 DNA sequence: TGCGCCAGCAGAGTCGGCCAGGACACCGGGGAGCTGTTTTTT.

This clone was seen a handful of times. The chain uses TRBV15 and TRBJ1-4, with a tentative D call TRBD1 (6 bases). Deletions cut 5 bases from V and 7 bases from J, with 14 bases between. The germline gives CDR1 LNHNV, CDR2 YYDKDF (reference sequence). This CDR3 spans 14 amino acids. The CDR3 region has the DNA TGTGCCACCAGCGCGGGGGCGATGGGTGAAAAACTGTTTTTT. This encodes CATSAGAMGEKLFF.

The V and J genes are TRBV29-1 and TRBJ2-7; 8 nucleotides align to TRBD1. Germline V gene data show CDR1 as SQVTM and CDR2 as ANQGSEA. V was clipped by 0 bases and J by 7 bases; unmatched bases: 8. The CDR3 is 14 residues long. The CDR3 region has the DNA TGCAGCGTTGAAGACAACAGGGGGTCACGGGAGCAGTACTTC. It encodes CSVEDNRGSREQYF.

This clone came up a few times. The CDR3 DNA reads as TGTGCCTGGGACAGCTCTGGAAACACCATATATTTT. Its translation is CAWDSSGNTIYF. The chain has TRBV30 and TRBJ1-3; D possibly corresponds to TRBD1 (5 bases). Trimming left V 5 bases short and J 0 bases short, with 5 bases between. CDR1 is GTSNPN and CDR2 is SVGIG in the germline V gene (reference sequence). The CDR3 spans 12 residues.

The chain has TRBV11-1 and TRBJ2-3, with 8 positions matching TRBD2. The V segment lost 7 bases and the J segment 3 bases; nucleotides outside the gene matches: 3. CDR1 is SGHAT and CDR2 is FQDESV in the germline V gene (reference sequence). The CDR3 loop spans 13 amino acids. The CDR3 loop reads CASISGNTDTQYF. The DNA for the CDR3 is TGTGCCAGCATTAGCGGGAATACAGATACGCAGTATTTT.

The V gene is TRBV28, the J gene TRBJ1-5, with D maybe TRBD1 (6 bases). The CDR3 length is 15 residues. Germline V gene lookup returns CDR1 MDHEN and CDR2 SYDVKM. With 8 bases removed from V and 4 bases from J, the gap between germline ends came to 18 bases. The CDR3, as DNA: TGTGCCAGCGGCTCCTCCCACAGGGCGAATCAGCCCCAGCATTTT. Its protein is CASGSSHRANQPQHF. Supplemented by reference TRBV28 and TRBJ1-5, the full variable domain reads DVKVTQSSRYLVKRTGEKVFLECVQDMDHENMFWYRQDPGLGLRLIYFSYDVKMKEKGDIPEGYSVSREKKERFSLILESASTNQTSMYLCASGSSHRANQPQHFGDGTRLSIL.

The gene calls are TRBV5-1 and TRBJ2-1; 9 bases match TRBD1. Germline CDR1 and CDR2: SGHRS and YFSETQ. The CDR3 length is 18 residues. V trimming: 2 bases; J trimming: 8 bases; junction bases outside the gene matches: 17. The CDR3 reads CASSFDPLGTGSLDEQFF. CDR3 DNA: TGCGCCAGCAGCTTCGATCCCCTCGGGACAGGGAGTTTGGATGAGCAGTTCTTC.

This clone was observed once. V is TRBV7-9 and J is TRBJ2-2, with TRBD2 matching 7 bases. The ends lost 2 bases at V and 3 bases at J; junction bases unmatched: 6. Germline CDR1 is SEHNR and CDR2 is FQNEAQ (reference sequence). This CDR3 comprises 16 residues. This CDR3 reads CASSLTPAGYTGELFF. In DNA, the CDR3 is TGTGCCAGCAGCTTAACCCCAGCGGGATACACCGGGGAGCTGTTTTTT. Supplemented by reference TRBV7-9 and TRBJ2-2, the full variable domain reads DTGVSQNPRHKITKRGQNVTFRCDPISEHNRLYWYRQTLGQGPEFLTYFQNEAQLEKSRLLSDRFSAERPKGSFSTLEIQRTEQGDSAMYLCASSLTPAGYTGELFFGEGSRLTVL.

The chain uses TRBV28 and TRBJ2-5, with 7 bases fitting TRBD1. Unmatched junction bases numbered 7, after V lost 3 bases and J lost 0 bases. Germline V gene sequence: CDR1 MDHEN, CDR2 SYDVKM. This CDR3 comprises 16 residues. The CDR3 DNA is TGTGCCAGCAGTTTGCGTCGCAGGGGGTACCAAGAGACCCAGTACTTC. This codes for CASSLRRRGYQETQYF.

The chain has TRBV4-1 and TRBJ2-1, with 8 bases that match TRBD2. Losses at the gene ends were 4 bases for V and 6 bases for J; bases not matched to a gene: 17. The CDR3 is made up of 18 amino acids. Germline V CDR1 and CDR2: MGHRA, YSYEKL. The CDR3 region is CASSRILVLAGGSNEQFF. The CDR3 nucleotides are TGCGCCAGCAGCCGAATACTCGTCCTAGCGGGTGGGTCCAATGAGCAGTTCTTC.

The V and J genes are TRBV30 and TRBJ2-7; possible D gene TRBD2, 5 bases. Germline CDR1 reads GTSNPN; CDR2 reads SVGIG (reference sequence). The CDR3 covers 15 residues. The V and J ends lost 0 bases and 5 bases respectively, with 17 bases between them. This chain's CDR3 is CAWSVAWVERNEQYF. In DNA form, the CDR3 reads TGTGCCTGGAGTGTAGCCTGGGTTGAGCGGAACGAGCAGTACTTC.

DNA for the CDR3: TGTGCCAGCAGCTTGTGGCTTAACACTGAAGCTTTCTTT. This codes for CASSLWLNTEAFF. The V call is TRBV5-6, the J call TRBJ1-1; D is uncertain. This CDR3 contains 13 residues. Trimming took off 1 base at V and 2 bases at J, with 6 bases between the two ends. Germline CDR1 reads SGHDT; CDR2 reads YYEEEE.

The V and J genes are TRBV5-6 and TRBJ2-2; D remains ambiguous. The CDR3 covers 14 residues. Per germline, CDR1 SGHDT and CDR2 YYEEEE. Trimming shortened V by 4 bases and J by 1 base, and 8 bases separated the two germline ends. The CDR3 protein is CASSATRNTGELFF. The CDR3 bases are TGTGCCAGCAGCGCCACAAGGAACACCGGGGAGCTGTTTTTT.

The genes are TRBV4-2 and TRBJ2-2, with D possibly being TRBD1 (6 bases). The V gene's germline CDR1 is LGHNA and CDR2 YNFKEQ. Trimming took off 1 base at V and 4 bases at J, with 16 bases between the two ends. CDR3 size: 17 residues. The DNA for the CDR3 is TGTGCCAGCAGCCAAGGTCGGGCAGGGGCGCGCACCGGGGAGCTGTTTTTT. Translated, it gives CASSQGRAGARTGELFF.

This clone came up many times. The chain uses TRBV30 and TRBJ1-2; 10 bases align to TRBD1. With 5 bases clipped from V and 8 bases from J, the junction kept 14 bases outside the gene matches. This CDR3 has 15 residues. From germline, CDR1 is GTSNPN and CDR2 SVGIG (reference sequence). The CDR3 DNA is TGTGCCTGGGGGCCTCCCGGGACAGGGGAGTCGGGCTACACCTTC. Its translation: CAWGPPGTGESGYTF.

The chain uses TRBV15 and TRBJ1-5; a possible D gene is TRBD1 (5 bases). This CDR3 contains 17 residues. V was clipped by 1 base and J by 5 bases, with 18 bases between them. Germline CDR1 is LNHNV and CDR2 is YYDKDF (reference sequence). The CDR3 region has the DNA TGTGCCACCAGCAGAGGGGGCGGGGCAGGAATATATCAGCCCCAGCATTTT. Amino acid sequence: CATSRGGGAGIYQPQHF.

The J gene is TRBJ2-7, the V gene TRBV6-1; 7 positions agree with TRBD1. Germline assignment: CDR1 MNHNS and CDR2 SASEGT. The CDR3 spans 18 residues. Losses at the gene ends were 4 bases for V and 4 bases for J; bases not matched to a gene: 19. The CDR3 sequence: CASSVSLFGAGGQYEQYF. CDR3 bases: TGTGCCAGCAGTGTCTCCTTATTCGGGGCAGGGGGTCAGTACGAGCAGTACTTC.

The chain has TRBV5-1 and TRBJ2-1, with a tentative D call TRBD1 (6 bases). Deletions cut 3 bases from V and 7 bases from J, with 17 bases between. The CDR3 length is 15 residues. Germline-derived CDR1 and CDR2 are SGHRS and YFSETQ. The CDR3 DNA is TGCGCCAGCAGCTCATTACAGGGCTCCGGGAATGAGCAGTTCTTC. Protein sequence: CASSSLQGSGNEQFF.

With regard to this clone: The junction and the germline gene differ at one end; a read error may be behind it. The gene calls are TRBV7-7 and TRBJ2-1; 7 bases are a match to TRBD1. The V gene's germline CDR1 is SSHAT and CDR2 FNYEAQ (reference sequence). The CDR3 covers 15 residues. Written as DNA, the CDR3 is TGTGCTAGCAGCTTAGGGGCAGGGGGTTTCGATGAGCAGTTCTTC. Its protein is CASSLGAGGFDEQFF.

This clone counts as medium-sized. Here the CDR3 DNA reads TGTGCCAGCAGTCCTTTAGCGGGAGTACTAGGCGGGGAGCTGTTTTTT. Its translation: CASSPLAGVLGGELFF. V and J are TRBV28 and TRBJ2-2; 9 bases are shared with TRBD2. The CDR3 loop spans 16 amino acids. Looked up from germline, CDR1 is MDHEN and CDR2 is SYDVKM. Germline trimming cut 5 bases from V and 7 bases from J; bases unmatched to any gene: 11.

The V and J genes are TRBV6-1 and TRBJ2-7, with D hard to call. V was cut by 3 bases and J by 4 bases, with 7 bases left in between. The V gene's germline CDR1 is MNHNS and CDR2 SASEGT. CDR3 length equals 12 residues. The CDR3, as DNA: TGTGCCAGCAGTGAGCGGCTGTACGAGCAGTACTTC. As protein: CASSERLYEQYF.

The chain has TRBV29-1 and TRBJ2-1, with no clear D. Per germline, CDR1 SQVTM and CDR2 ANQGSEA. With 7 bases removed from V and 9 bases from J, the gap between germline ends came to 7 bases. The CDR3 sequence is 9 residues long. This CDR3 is CSGPVEQFF. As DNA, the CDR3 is TGCAGCGGCCCGGTTGAGCAGTTCTTC.

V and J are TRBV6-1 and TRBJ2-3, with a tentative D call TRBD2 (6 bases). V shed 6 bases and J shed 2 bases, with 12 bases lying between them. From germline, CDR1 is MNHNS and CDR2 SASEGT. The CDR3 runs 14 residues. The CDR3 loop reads CASRGGTFTDTQYF. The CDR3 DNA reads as TGTGCCAGCAGGGGGGGTACATTCACAGATACGCAGTATTTT.

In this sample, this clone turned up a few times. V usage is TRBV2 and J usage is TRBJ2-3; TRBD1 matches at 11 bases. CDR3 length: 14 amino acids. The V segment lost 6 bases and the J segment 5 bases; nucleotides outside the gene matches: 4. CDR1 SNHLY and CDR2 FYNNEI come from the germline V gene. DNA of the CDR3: TGTGCCAGCAGGGACAGGGGGCGGTTAGATACGCAGTATTTT. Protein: CASRDRGRLDTQYF.

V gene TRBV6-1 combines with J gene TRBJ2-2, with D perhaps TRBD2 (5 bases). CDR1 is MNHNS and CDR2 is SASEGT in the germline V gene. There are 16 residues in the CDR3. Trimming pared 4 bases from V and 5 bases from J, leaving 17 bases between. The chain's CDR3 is CASSAQGGLVTGELFF. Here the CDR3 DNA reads TGTGCCAGCAGTGCCCAAGGCGGGCTAGTGACCGGGGAGCTGTTTTTT.